Listed below are T cell receptor beta chains from one sample, sequenced in a study of vaccination and CD4 T cells after COVID-19. Via MiXCR, TCRdb re-called the PCR reads, giving one row per CDR3 protein. The profile shows roughly 19,000 distinct CDR3 sequences, around 43% of them singletons. Their antigen targets remain unknown. Sequencing was performed on CD4+ T cells from blood, cultured in vitro, taken about 7 months after SARS-CoV-2 vaccination. Receptors originate from a human donor who had recovered from COVID-19. Both conserved end residues are part of each CDR3. D genes are given only for firm matches.

12	TRBV20-1	TRBJ2-5	.	CSAPDRLGTQYF
14	TRBV25-1	TRBJ1-2	.	CASSGWVDPPGYTF
14	TRBV2	TRBJ2-7	TRBD1	CASTRDRETYEQYF
15	TRBV6-1	TRBJ2-3	TRBD1	CASRFQGARTDTQYF
12	TRBV21-1	TRBJ2-5	.	CASSKPETAQYF
16	TRBV6-5	TRBJ2-7	TRBD2	CASSYSGTSGDYEQYF
15	TRBV20-1	TRBJ2-3	TRBD2	CSAPLAGVRVDTQYF
14	TRBV6-4	TRBJ2-1	.	CASRREHSLGEQFF
14	TRBV7-9	TRBJ1-3	.	CASSLRDTGNTIYF
14	TRBV6-4	TRBJ2-1	.	CASSPDRSYNEQFF
15	TRBV2	TRBJ1-5	.	CASKEGAGSNQPQHF
15	TRBV7-2	TRBJ2-1	.	CASRPGPGSANEQFF
15	TRBV27	TRBJ2-2	TRBD2	CASTALAGATGELFF
14	TRBV20-1	TRBJ2-3	.	CSASTGEGADTQYF
16	TRBV6-5	TRBJ2-7	TRBD1	CASSSHGTGGTYEQYF
13	TRBV11-2	TRBJ2-7	TRBD1	CASSPPGGYEQYF
13	TRBV20-1	TRBJ2-3	.	CSASYSGKDTQYF
15	TRBV21-1	TRBJ2-1	.	CASSASGRAYNEQFF
14	TRBV7-2	TRBJ1-1	.	CASSLYVPGTEAFF
16	TRBV7-9	TRBJ2-7	TRBD2	CASSSGGHGRSYEQYF
16	TRBV7-9	TRBJ2-3	TRBD2	CASSLGRGSSTDTQYF
14	TRBV20-1	TRBJ2-7	TRBD2	CSARKSGRGLEQHF
13	TRBV2	TRBJ1-2	.	CASKPDVNYGYTF
14	TRBV6-5	TRBJ2-7	.	CASSSSGDSYEQYF